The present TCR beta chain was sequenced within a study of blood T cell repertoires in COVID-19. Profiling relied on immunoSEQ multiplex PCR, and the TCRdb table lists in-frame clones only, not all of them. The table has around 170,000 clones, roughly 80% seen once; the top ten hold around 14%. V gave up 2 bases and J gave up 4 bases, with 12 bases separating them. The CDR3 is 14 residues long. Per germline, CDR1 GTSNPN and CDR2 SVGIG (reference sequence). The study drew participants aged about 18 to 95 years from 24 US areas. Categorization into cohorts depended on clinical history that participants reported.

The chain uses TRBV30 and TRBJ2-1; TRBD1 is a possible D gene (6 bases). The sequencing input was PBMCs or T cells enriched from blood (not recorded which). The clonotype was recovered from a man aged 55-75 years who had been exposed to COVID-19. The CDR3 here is CAWSTMDRYNEQFF. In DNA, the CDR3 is TGTGCCTGGAGTACGATGGACAGATACAATGAGCAGTTCTTC.